This T cell receptor beta chain was recorded in a study of Ad26.COV2.S vaccination and SARS-CoV-2 variants. Study-wide background: Enrollment placed the donor in the COV1001 Ad26.COV2.S trial arm. Once or twice, 56 days apart, Ad26.COV2.S was delivered intramuscularly. Study outcomes and limitations: Overall T cell responses may have been underestimated by the analyses of TCR breadth and depth. For non-spike TCRs, breadth in vaccine recipients resembled that in placebo recipients.

As to treatment: about 20 received Ad26.COV2.S at low or high dose, single or two shots; several received placebo; per-sample allocation not given. Sampling happened 63 days after the first vaccine or placebo injection. V lost 4 bases, J lost 0 bases, and 9 bases stayed unmatched. Germline CDR1 and CDR2: ENHRY and SYGVKD. CDR3 length equals 17 residues. Remarks on this clone: As yet, its antigen is unknown.

Data came from immunoSEQ multiplex PCR; TCRdb stores just in-frame clones and leaves some out. The sample holds more than 300,000 clones, just under 85% seen once. The chain couples TRBV10-3 to TRBJ2-1; 7 bases are a match to TRBD2. Source: peripheral blood, taken in a trial of Ad26.COV2.S vaccine versus placebo. This clonotype originated in a person aged 18-60 years who received the Ad26.COV2.S COVID-19 vaccine or a placebo. CDR3 sequence reads: CAISGGLRGSSYNEQFF. As DNA, the CDR3 is TGTGCCATCAGTGGCGGTTTGCGGGGGAGCTCCTACAATGAGCAGTTCTTC.